What follows are 14 T cell receptor beta chains derived from one specimen sequenced in a study of memory CD8 T cells in hepatitis C reinfection. Data came from immunoSEQ multiplex PCR; TCRdb stores just in-frame clones and leaves some out. The data show around 45,000 clones, 89% seen once. Specified time point: late/post reinfection, 12 to 24 weeks after detection. The sorted cells went straight to TCR sequencing with no prior in vitro expansion. Input material: naive CD8+ T cells sorted from blood. The receptors shown here come from a man aged 18 to 29 with hepatitis C virus infection.

This chain joins TRBV4-1 and TRBJ2-3, with D uncertain. The CDR3 covers 14 residues. Trimming pared 0 bases from V and 3 bases from J, leaving 7 bases between. The germline V gene encodes CDR1 MGHRA and CDR2 YSYEKL. As DNA, the CDR3 is TGCGCCAGCAGCCAAGACGAGGATACAGATACGCAGTATTTT. Its translation: CASSQDEDTDTQYF.

The genes are TRBV28 and TRBJ2-3; TRBD2 might be the D (6 bases). V was pared by 5 bases and J by 5 bases, with 17 bases between. Germline V gene sequence: CDR1 MDHEN, CDR2 SYDVKM. The CDR3 contains 15 residues. CDR3 protein: CASSPGLKVLDTQYF. The CDR3 nucleotides are TGTGCCAGCAGTCCCGGACTAAAAGTTTTAGATACGCAGTATTTT. The complete variable domain, with remaining parts taken from reference TRBV28 and TRBJ2-3, reads DVKVTQSSRYLVKRTGEKVFLECVQDMDHENMFWYRQDPGLGLRLIYFSYDVKMKEKGDIPEGYSVSREKKERFSLILESASTNQTSMYLCASSPGLKVLDTQYFGPGTRLTVL.

This clone was counted a few times. The chain has TRBV4-1 and TRBJ1-1; TRBD1 aligns across 12 bases. Germline-derived CDR1 and CDR2 are MGHRA and YSYEKL. V shed 0 bases and J 0 bases; nucleotides not matched to a gene: 11. This CDR3 region has 20 residues. The DNA of the CDR3 is TGCGCCAGCAGCCAAGAGGGCGCAGGGACAGGGGGCTTAATGAACACTGAAGCTTTCTTT. Protein sequence: CASSQEGAGTGGLMNTEAFF.

The chain joins TRBV6-1 to TRBJ2-1; 14 bases map to TRBD2. This CDR3 has 16 amino acids. V was clipped by 3 bases and J by 8 bases; unmatched bases: 6. CDR1 and CDR2 (germline): MNHNS, SASEGT. CDR3 nucleotide sequence: TGTGCCAGCAGTGACGGGACTAGCGGGAGAAGAGATGAGCAGTTCTTC. This encodes CASSDGTSGRRDEQFF.

V gene TRBV30 combines with J gene TRBJ1-1; D remains ambiguous. The germline CDR1 and CDR2 sequences are GTSNPN and SVGIG (reference sequence). The germline V and J ends were trimmed by 0 bases and 4 bases, with 12 bases remaining between them. The length of the CDR3 is 14 residues. The CDR3 coding sequence is TGTGCCTGGAGTGTACCCGCAGGAGGCACTGAAGCTTTCTTT. Translating it yields CAWSVPAGGTEAFF.

J is TRBJ2-2 and V is TRBV4-1; 15 bases are a match to TRBD2. The V gene's germline CDR1 is MGHRA and CDR2 YSYEKL. V lost 4 bases and J lost 2; bases outside the gene matches: 11. The CDR3 sequence is 20 residues long. Written as DNA, the CDR3 is TGCGCCAGCAGCCTCCTACCCGGACTAGCGGGGGGGGAAAACACCGGGGAGCTGTTTTTT. It specifies CASSLLPGLAGGENTGELFF.

The chain combines TRBV9 with TRBJ2-3, with 8 bases identical to TRBD2. The CDR3 runs 16 residues. J was trimmed by 5 bases and V by 0 bases; bases with no gene match: 8. Germline V gene sequence: CDR1 SGDLS, CDR2 YYNGEE. The CDR3 loop reads CASSVERTSQIDTQYF. CDR3 DNA sequence: TGTGCCAGCAGCGTAGAAAGGACTAGCCAAATAGATACGCAGTATTTT.

The rearrangement uses TRBV19 and TRBJ1-2, with D perhaps TRBD1 (5 bases). V lost 10 bases and J lost 5, with 11 bases in between. CDR1 LNHDA and CDR2 SQIVND come from the germline V gene (reference sequence). The CDR3 totals 11 residues. CDR3 sequence: CATYGGYGYTF. The CDR3 coding sequence is TGTGCCACCTACGGGGGGTATGGCTACACCTTC.

This chain connects TRBV4-1 to TRBJ2-2; 7 bases match TRBD1. This CDR3 contains 15 residues. The junction had 10 bases not matched to a gene; V was cut back by 4 bases and J by 8 bases. Germline values: CDR1 MGHRA, CDR2 YSYEKL. The CDR3 is CASSLKGAPGGELFF. The CDR3, as DNA: TGCGCCAGCAGCCTCAAGGGGGCGCCGGGGGGGGAGCTGTTTTTT.

The rearrangement joins TRBV7-6 to TRBJ1-1; 9 bases are a match to TRBD1. Per the germline V gene, CDR1 is SGHVS and CDR2 is FNYEAQ. The CDR3 contains 14 residues. V dropped 6 bases and J dropped 3; count of bases not matched to a gene: 5. The CDR3 is CASRPRDRDTEAFF. The DNA for the CDR3 is TGTGCCAGCAGACCTCGGGACAGGGACACTGAAGCTTTCTTT.

This clone appeared a single time. The genes are TRBV5-1 and TRBJ2-1; 9 nucleotides align to TRBD1. CDR3 length: 17 amino acids. Germline V lookup: CDR1 SGHRS, CDR2 YFSETQ. Trimming removed 4 bases from V and 7 bases from J; junction bases left unmatched: 15. CDR3 sequence (DNA): TGCGCCAGCAGCCCCGGGACAGGGCCCTCTACATCGAATGAGCAGTTCTTC. Translated: CASSPGTGPSTSNEQFF.

J is TRBJ2-3 and V is TRBV23-1, with D uncertain. TRBV23-1 is known as an ORF, though its function is uncertain. CDR3 length: 15 amino acids. Trimming cost V 6 bases and J 1 base, with 14 bases left between them. The DNA of the CDR3 is TGCGCCAGCAGGCTCCCCGAGGAACGCACAGATACGCAGTATTTT. Residues: CASRLPEERTDTQYF.

The rearrangement links TRBV19 to TRBJ2-6; D may be TRBD2 (5 bases). This CDR3 is 15 amino acids long. Trimming cost V 6 bases and J 0 bases, with 9 bases left between them. Germline V gene sequence: CDR1 LNHDA, CDR2 SQIVND (reference sequence). In nucleotides, the CDR3 is TGTGCCAGTAGCCCCGGGATCTCTGGGGCCAACGTCCTGACTTTC. Protein sequence: CASSPGISGANVLTF.

There are a few counts of this clone. This sequence joins TRBV6-1 and TRBJ1-5; D is possibly TRBD1 (5 bases). Germline V gene lookup returns CDR1 MNHNS and CDR2 SASEGT. This CDR3 has 14 residues. V lost 10 bases, J lost 5 bases, and 18 bases lay in between. The DNA for the CDR3 is TGTGCCACCGCGGGACTCTTAACGGATCAGCCCCAGCATTTT. Encoded protein: CATAGLLTDQPQHF.